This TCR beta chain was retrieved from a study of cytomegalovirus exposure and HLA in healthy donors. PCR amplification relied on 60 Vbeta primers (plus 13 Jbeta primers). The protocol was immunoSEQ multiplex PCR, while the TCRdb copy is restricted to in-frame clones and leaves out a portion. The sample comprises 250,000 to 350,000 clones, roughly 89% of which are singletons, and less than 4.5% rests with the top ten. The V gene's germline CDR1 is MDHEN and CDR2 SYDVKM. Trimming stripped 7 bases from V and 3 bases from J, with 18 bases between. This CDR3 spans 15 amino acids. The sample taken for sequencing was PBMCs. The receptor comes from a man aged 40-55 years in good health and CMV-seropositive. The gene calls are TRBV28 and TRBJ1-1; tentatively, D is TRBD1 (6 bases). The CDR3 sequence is CASTPWGGGDTEAFF. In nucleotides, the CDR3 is TGTGCCAGCACTCCTTGGGGGGGCGGGGACACTGAAGCTTTCTTT.